This is a list of T cell receptor beta chains from one sample in a study of blood T cell repertoires in COVID-19. Clones were sequenced by immunoSEQ multiplex PCR, and TCRdb holds only the in-frame ones, with some missing. The data hold about 130,000 clones, with around nine tenths observed a single time. Sequencing input: peripheral blood. These TCRs come from a woman aged 80 or over with acute or convalescent COVID-19. CDR3s leave out the opening cysteine and the closing phenylalanine or tryptophan. D genes are given only for firm matches. Size is stated for part of the rows, as once, few or many counts, or as a class when the clone is expanded.

j_call,v_call,cdr3_length,clone_size,d_call,cdr3_aa
TRBJ2-7,TRBV4-3,13,-,TRBD1,ASSQFRDRDYEQY
TRBJ2-1,TRBV5-5,10,once,-,ASSLQTAEQF
TRBJ2-7,TRBV5-4,12,-,-,ASSLGIPPYEQY
TRBJ1-2,TRBV7-9,11,-,-,ASSLGHDYGYT
TRBJ1-1,TRBV12-3/TRBV12-4,11,-,-,ASSFRGGTEAF
TRBJ1-1,TRBV29-1,12,-,-,SVEGGSMNTEAF
TRBJ2-7,TRBV5-8,11,-,-,ASSFGGTYEQY
TRBJ1-1,TRBV7-8,11,-,TRBD1,ASSLTGGTEAF
TRBJ1-4,TRBV9,15,-,-,ASSVGTSGAINEKLF
TRBJ2-7,TRBV5-6,11,-,-,ASSPGDRYEQY
TRBJ2-7,TRBV5-1,14,-,-,ASSLYEGPTHYEQY
TRBJ1-1,TRBV6-1,12,once,-,ASSERQLNTEAF
TRBJ2-6,TRBV5-1,13,-,TRBD1,ASSSQGAGANVLT
TRBJ2-2,TRBV2,13,-,TRBD1,ASGGQGLNTGELF
TRBJ1-2,TRBV6-2/TRBV6-3,13,-,TRBD1,ASSQQGAEGYGYT
TRBJ2-7,TRBV21-1,10,few,-,ASIDSTYEQY
TRBJ2-1,TRBV9,13,once,-,ASSGRATYSNEQF
TRBJ1-1,TRBV27,12,-,-,ASSFRRADTEAF
TRBJ1-2,TRBV5-4,11,-,-,ASSIPRDYGYT
TRBJ2-1,TRBV19,11,-,-,ASSIGRSNEQF
TRBJ2-1,TRBV19,13,once,TRBD2,ASTQGLAAYNEQF
TRBJ2-3,TRBV4-1,14,-,TRBD2,ASSQDAGLAVDTQY
TRBJ2-1,TRBV6-2/TRBV6-3,9,-,-,ASSYEGGQF
TRBJ2-3,TRBV9,12,-,-,ASSVGTGSDTQY
TRBJ2-3,TRBV24-1,13,once,TRBD2,ATSDPAGGEDTQY
TRBJ2-1,TRBV24-1,14,-,TRBD1,ATSDPPGQGRNEQF
TRBJ2-7,TRBV27,15,-,-,ASSLSLRTTLSYEQY
TRBJ1-1,TRBV27,13,-,-,ASSLGPGENTEAF
TRBJ1-2,TRBV19,15,few,TRBD1,ASSIGQGVYYNYGYT
TRBJ2-3,TRBV5-1,13,-,TRBD1,ASSAGQGRTDTQY
TRBJ1-5,TRBV9,12,-,TRBD1,ASSATGGNQPQH
TRBJ1-3,TRBV18,13,-,-,ASSPSGFEGNTIY
TRBJ2-7,TRBV3-1/TRBV3-2,11,-,TRBD1,ASGDRGNYEQY
TRBJ1-1,TRBV19,11,-,-,ASSPGLWSQAF
TRBJ1-2,TRBV1,9,-,-,TSTRPYGYT
TRBJ2-1,TRBV5-1,15,-,TRBD1,ASSLLTVGQGNNEQF
TRBJ1-5,TRBV19,13,-,TRBD1,ASSIRQGVGQPQH
TRBJ2-2,TRBV9,13,few,TRBD1,ASSHPDRGRVKLF
TRBJ2-2,TRBV7-9,13,-,-,ASSLVGSGTGELF
TRBJ2-1,TRBV29-1,14,-,TRBD1,SVEVLQGSSYNEQF
TRBJ1-2,TRBV5-1,12,-,-,ASSLARANYGYT
TRBJ2-3,TRBV5-1,12,-,-,ASRPQGFTDTQY
TRBJ2-7,TRBV28,13,-,TRBD2,ASSLTSGRTNEQY
TRBJ1-5,TRBV2,11,-,-,ASSQLTGGPQH
TRBJ2-1,TRBV7-3,11,-,TRBD1,ASSWDSDREQF